Shown below are 14 T cell receptor beta chains from a single sample sequenced in a study of early T cells in non-severe SARS-CoV-2 infection. One entry per CDR3 protein results from TCRdb running MiXCR on the 5' RACE reads. This table has some 96,000 distinct CDR3 sequences, less than 15% appearing once. Sequenced sample: whole blood. The receptors were sampled from an adult who was a healthcare worker with PCR-confirmed SARS-CoV-2 infection or an uninfected control (not recorded which).

The chain employs TRBV19 and TRBJ1-1, with 9 nucleotides matching TRBD1. Germline CDR1 reads LNHDA; CDR2 reads SQIVND (reference sequence). V dropped 8 bases and J dropped 1; count of bases not matched to a gene: 8. The CDR3 length is 15 residues. This chain's CDR3 is CASGQGPVRNTEAFF. CDR3 coding DNA: TGTGCCAGTGGACAGGGGCCCGTCCGGAACACTGAAGCTTTCTTT.

This clonotype turned up a few times. The rearrangement links TRBV7-9 to TRBJ1-5; TRBD1 might be the D (5 bases). V dropped 1 base and J dropped 2 bases, with 9 bases sitting between them. The CDR3 sequence is 15 residues long. CDR1 is SEHNR and CDR2 is FQNEAQ in the germline V gene (reference sequence). The CDR3 sequence is CASSLERGGNQPQHF. The CDR3 DNA follows: TGTGCCAGCAGCTTAGAACGGGGCGGCAATCAGCCCCAGCATTTT. Drawing the rest from reference TRBV7-9 and TRBJ1-5, the complete variable domain is DTGVSQNPRHKITKRGQNVTFRCDPISEHNRLYWYRQTLGQGPEFLTYFQNEAQLEKSRLLSDRFSAERPKGSFSTLEIQRTEQGDSAMYLCASSLERGGNQPQHFGDGTRLSIL.

This clonotype was observed a handful of times. The rearrangement joins TRBV29-1 to TRBJ2-5; the match to TRBD2 covers 10 bases. With 7 bases clipped from V and 0 bases from J, the junction kept 8 bases outside the gene matches. Looked up from germline, CDR1 is SQVTM and CDR2 is ANQGSEA. CDR3 length equals 15 residues. CDR3 nucleotides: TGCAGCGGGCTACGACTAGCGGGCGACCAAGAGACCCAGTACTTC. Amino acid sequence: CSGLRLAGDQETQYF. The whole variable domain, filled in from reference TRBV29-1 and TRBJ2-5, reads SAVISQKPSRDICQRGTSLTIQCQVDSQVTMMFWYRQQPGQSLTLIATANQGSEATYESGFVIDKFPISRPNLTFSTLTVSNMSPEDSSIYLCSGLRLAGDQETQYFGPGTRLLVL.

This clonotype was detected only a few times. The CDR3 DNA is TGTGCCAGCTCACCATATCCTTCCGGCATCGCTAACTATGGCTACACCTTC. Translated, it gives CASSPYPSGIANYGYTF. The J gene is TRBJ1-2, the V gene TRBV18, with D unclear. Per the germline V gene, CDR1 is KGHSH and CDR2 is LQKENI. V was cut by 2 bases and J by 0 bases, with 16 bases left in between. The CDR3 length is 17 residues.

V gene TRBV6-5 combines with J gene TRBJ1-2, with D perhaps matching TRBD1 (6 bases). This CDR3 is built from 13 residues. Trimming cost V 6 bases and J 7 bases, with 15 bases left between them. Germline CDR1 MNHEY, CDR2 SVGAGI. The DNA of the CDR3 is TGTGCCAGCAGAAGTGGGACAAGAACTGGCTACACCTTC. This gives the protein CASRSGTRTGYTF.

The CDR3 DNA follows: TGTGCCAGCAGCTTAGATTCAGCAGGCCCGGGCACCTTC. It translates to CASSLDSAGPGTF. The rearrangement joins TRBV7-2 to TRBJ1-2; D unresolved. Germline CDR1 is SGHTA and CDR2 is FQGNSA. The CDR3 totals 13 residues. V lost 1 base and J lost 13, with 16 bases in between. The full variable domain, rest sourced from reference TRBV7-2 and TRBJ1-2, is GAGVSQSPSNKVTEKGKDVELRCDPISGHTALYWYRQSLGQGLEFLIYFQGNSAPDKSGLPSDRFSAERTGGSVSTLTIQRTQQEDSAVYLCASSLDSAGPGTFGSGTRLTVV.

At least ten counts were recorded for this clonotype. J is TRBJ1-5 and V is TRBV6-6; D is ambiguous. Between the trimmed V and J ends, which lost 6 bases and 2 bases, there was a span of 5 bases. The CDR3 is made up of 12 amino acids. Per the germline V gene, CDR1 is MNHNY and CDR2 is SVGAGI (reference sequence). This CDR3 is CASRGGNQPQHF. The CDR3, as DNA: TGTGCCAGCAGGGGAGGCAATCAGCCCCAGCATTTT.

The CDR3: CASSLGRDTNQPQHF. CDR3 nucleotide sequence: TGTGCCAGCAGCTTAGGGCGGGACACCAATCAGCCCCAGCATTTT. The genes are TRBV7-9 and TRBJ1-5, with D possibly matching TRBD1 (6 bases). Germline V gene data show CDR1 as SEHNR and CDR2 as FQNEAQ (reference sequence). Deletions cut 1 base from V and 3 bases from J, with 10 bases between. The CDR3 covers 15 residues.

The chain recombines TRBV28 with TRBJ2-6; tentatively, D is TRBD1 or TRBD2 (6 bases each). The CDR3 sequence is 18 residues long. Germline values: CDR1 MDHEN, CDR2 SYDVKM. Between the trimmed V and J ends, which lost 9 bases and 1 base, there was a span of 22 bases. The DNA of the CDR3 is TGTGCCAGTTCATGGCGGGGACACCTTTTATCTGGGGCCAACGTCCTGACTTTC. The encoded protein is CASSWRGHLLSGANVLTF.

This clonotype occurred many times. The chain combines TRBV2 with TRBJ1-5; 8 positions match TRBD1. V lost 6 bases, J lost 4 bases, and 11 bases stayed unmatched. The CDR3 has 16 amino acids. Germline V gene data show CDR1 as SNHLY and CDR2 as FYNNEI. The CDR3 DNA reads as TGTGCCAGCAGAATCCAGGGGGCGGGGATGAATCAGCCCCAGCATTTT. Amino acid sequence: CASRIQGAGMNQPQHF.

The chain has TRBV4-1 and TRBJ2-5, with a tentative D call TRBD2 (5 bases). CDR1 and CDR2 (germline): MGHRA, YSYEKL. V lost 3 bases to trimming and J lost 4 bases, with 6 bases between them. The CDR3 runs to 12 residues. CDR3: CASSQTTETQYF. The CDR3 nucleotides read TGCGCCAGCAGCCAGACTACAGAGACCCAGTACTTC.

This clonotype was picked up many times. The chain combines TRBV5-1 with TRBJ1-2; D is possibly TRBD1 (5 bases). The CDR3 consists of 14 residues. Between the trimmed V and J ends, which lost 0 bases and 9 bases, there was a span of 15 bases. Germline CDR1 and CDR2: SGHRS and YFSETQ. CDR3 loop: CASSLVPTEGSYTF. DNA for the CDR3: TGCGCCAGCAGCTTGGTCCCCACAGAGGGGAGCTACACCTTC. Full variable domain (outside the CDR3, taken from reference TRBV5-1 and TRBJ1-2): KAGVTQTPRYLIKTRGQQVTLSCSPISGHRSVSWYQQTPGQGLQFLFEYFSETQRNKGNFPGRFSGRQFSNSRSEMNVSTLELGDSALYLCASSLVPTEGSYTFGSGTRLTVV.

The chain couples TRBV6-2 or TRBV6-3 to TRBJ2-7; D tentatively fits TRBD1 or TRBD2 (5 bases each). V was clipped by 6 bases and J by 7 bases, with 19 bases between them. This CDR3 has 14 amino acids. Germline V lookup: CDR1 MNHEY, CDR2 SVGEGT. The CDR3 region has the DNA TGTGCCAGCAGCCGGGGCCCATTCAAGGAGGAGCAGTACTTC. It specifies CASSRGPFKEEQYF.

A few counts support this clonotype. The CDR3 DNA follows: TGTGCCAGCAGTTTGGGGACTAGTCTCGGTGAGCAGTTCTTC. The encoded protein is CASSLGTSLGEQFF. The genes are TRBV12-3 or TRBV12-4 and TRBJ2-1; 8 nucleotides match TRBD2. This CDR3 is built from 14 residues. V was pared by 3 bases and J by 9 bases, with 7 bases of the junction left unmatched.